A selection of T cell receptor beta chains follows, all from one sample in a study of blood T cell repertoires in COVID-19. The assay was immunoSEQ multiplex PCR, and TCRdb's table has in-frame clones only and misses some. The sample records 40,000 to 50,000 clones, about 90% being singletons. The source material was peripheral blood. Every receptor here comes from a man aged 55 to 70 with acute or convalescent COVID-19. Both conserved end residues are part of each CDR3. The D gene is left open where the match is weak.

>-|TRBV9|14
CASSSRTGVTEAFF
>-|TRBV7-3|13
CASSSLRTGELFF
>TRBD1|TRBV7-9|15
CASSLGDRGIEPQHF
>-|TRBV3-1/TRBV3-2|14
CASSQTAANYGYTF
>-|TRBV4-2|14
CASSPEAVNYGYTF
>TRBD1|TRBV2|17
CASSELATGQGRDGYTF
>-|TRBV9|12
CASSVAEDTQYF
>TRBD1|TRBV5-6|17
CASSLGPPGQGLGTQYF
>-|TRBV7-2|13
CASSPTGLDTQYF
>TRBD1|TRBV4-3|14
CASSQDGTGGGYTF
>-|TRBV1|13
CTSGDYLSKTQYF
>TRBD2|TRBV11-2|15
CASSFGSGGVDEQFF
>TRBD1|TRBV7-8|13
CASSFPGQSEAFF
>-|TRBV10-2|14
CASSYSVGNTEAFF
>TRBD1|TRBV15|15
CATSDRGKPNYGYTF
>-|TRBV20-1|14
CSASVGASNQPQHF
>-|TRBV27|15
CASSPRQNMNTEAFF
>-|TRBV12-3/TRBV12-4|13
CASTQNGADTQYF
>-|TRBV9|14
CASSAIWTGDGYTF
>-|TRBV9|18
CASSVGGLGRSVADTQYF
>TRBD1|TRBV25-1|17
CASSDSWGTGEYNEQFF
>TRBD1|TRBV9|15
CASRRGQANTGELFF
>-|TRBV3-1/TRBV3-2|13
CASSGLYADEQYF
>TRBD1|TRBV6-1|16
CASREPGGVYNSPLHF
>TRBD1|TRBV2|14
CASSERTGAYGYTF
>TRBD1|TRBV12-3/TRBV12-4|12
CASSSTGDEQYF
>-|TRBV29-1|15
CSVEDTPIQNTEAFF
>TRBD1|TRBV6-6|16
CASSLGTGFVGEKLFF
>TRBD1|TRBV19|16
CASSRGQGETNYGYTF
>-|TRBV15|14
CATSRDTRVSPLHF
>-|TRBV5-4|14
CASSPRVSTDTQYF
>-|TRBV24-1|11
CATSGGYEQYF
>-|TRBV23-1|15
CASSHTLRFNQPQHF
>-|TRBV21-1|15
CASSRGTSVQNEQYF
>-|TRBV6-5|12
CASSSPSQPQHF
>-|TRBV5-6|11
CASSSEGGAFF
>-|TRBV2|12
CASGWRNTEAFF
>TRBD1|TRBV2|13
CASRDRGRTEAFF
>-|TRBV9|15
CASSVGHSGANVLTF
>-|TRBV6-6|16
CASSYSNSGSGNTIYF
>TRBD1|TRBV5-1|16
CASSPRTGGDNTEAFF
>-|TRBV12-5|13
CASGFGSNTEAFF
>TRBD2|TRBV6-2/TRBV6-3|16
CASSLLAGDYLGEQFF
>-|TRBV7-9|17
CASSLTQGGAGNQPQHF
>-|TRBV2|15
CASSELASLNTEAFF
>-|TRBV7-8|15
CASSLLSDLNQPQHF